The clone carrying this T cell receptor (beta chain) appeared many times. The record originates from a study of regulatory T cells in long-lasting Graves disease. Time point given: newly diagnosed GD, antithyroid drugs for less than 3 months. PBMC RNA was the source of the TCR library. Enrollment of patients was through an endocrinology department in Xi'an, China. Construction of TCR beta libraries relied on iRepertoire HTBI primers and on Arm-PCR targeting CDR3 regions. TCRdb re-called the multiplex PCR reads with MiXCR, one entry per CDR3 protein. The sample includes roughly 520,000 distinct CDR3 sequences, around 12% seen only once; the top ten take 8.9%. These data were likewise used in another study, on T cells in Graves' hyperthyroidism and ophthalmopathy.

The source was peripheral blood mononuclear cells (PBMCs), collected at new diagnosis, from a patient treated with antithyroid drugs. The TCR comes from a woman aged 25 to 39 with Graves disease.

The chain's CDR3 is CASSGILTSGRPNEQFF. The DNA for the CDR3 is TGTGCCAGCAGCGGCATCCTGACTAGCGGGAGACCCAATGAGCAGTTCTTC. The chain combines TRBV5-5 with TRBJ2-1, with 12 bases matching TRBD2. From germline, CDR1 is SGHKS and CDR2 YYEKEE (reference sequence). Trimming took 4 bases from V and 6 from J; bases not matched to a gene: 11. This CDR3 is built from 17 residues.